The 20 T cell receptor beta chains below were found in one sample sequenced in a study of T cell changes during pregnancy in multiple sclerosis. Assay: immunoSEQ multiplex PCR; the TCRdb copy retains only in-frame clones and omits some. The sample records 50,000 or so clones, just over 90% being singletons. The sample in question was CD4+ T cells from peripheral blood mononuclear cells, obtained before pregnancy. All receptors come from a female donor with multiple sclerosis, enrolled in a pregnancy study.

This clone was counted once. In nucleotides, the CDR3 is TGTGCCAGCAGCTCCAAGGGACTAGCGGGAAAAGATACGCAGTATTTT. It yields the protein CASSSKGLAGKDTQYF. This rearrangement joins TRBV13 to TRBJ2-3, with 13 bases fitting TRBD2. CDR1 PRHDT and CDR2 FYEKMQ come from the germline V gene (reference sequence). The CDR3 is made up of 16 amino acids. The J segment lost 5 bases and the V segment lost 4 bases, leaving 6 bases of the junction unmatched.

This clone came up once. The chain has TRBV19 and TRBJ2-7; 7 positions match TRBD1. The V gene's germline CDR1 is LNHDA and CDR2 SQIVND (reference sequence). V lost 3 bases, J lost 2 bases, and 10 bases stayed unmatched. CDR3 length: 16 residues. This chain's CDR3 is CASSMDGQALTYEQYF. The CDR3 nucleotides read TGTGCCAGTAGTATGGATGGACAGGCGCTGACCTACGAGCAGTACTTC. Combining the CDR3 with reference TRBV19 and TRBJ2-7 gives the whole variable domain DGGITQSPKYLFRKEGQNVTLSCEQNLNHDAMYWYRQDPGQGLRLIYYSQIVNDFQKGDIAEGYSVSREKKESFPLTVTSAQKNPTAFYLCASSMDGQALTYEQYFGPGTRLTVT.

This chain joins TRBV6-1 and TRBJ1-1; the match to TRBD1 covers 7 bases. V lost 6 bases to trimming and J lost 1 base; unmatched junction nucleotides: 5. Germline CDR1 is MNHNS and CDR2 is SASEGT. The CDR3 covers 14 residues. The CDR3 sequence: CASSPRTGNTEAFF. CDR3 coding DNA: TGTGCCAGCAGCCCGCGGACAGGGAACACTGAAGCTTTCTTT.

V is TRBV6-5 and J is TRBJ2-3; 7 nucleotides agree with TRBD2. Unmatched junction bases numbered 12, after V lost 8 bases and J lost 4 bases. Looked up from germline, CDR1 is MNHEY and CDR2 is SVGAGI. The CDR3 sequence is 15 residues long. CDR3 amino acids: CASGRTRESADTQYF. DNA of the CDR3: TGTGCCAGCGGGCGAACGCGGGAGTCCGCAGATACGCAGTATTTT.

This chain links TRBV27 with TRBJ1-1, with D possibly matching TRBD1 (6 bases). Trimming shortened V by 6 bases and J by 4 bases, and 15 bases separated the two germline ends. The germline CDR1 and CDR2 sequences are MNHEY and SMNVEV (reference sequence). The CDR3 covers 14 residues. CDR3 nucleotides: TGTGCCAGCAGCTTACAGGGTTCGGTCACTGAAGCTTTCTTT. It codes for CASSLQGSVTEAFF.

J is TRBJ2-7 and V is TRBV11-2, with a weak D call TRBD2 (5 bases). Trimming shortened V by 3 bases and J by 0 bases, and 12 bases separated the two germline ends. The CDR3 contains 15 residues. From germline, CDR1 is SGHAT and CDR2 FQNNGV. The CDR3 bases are TGTGCCAGCAGCTTTACGGACTGGAGCTCCTACGAGCAGTACTTC. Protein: CASSFTDWSSYEQYF.

The CDR3 here is CASSSRGIGELFF. The CDR3 DNA is TGTGCCAGCAGCTCCAGGGGGATCGGGGAGCTGTTTTTT. V and J are TRBV11-3 and TRBJ2-2; TRBD1 agrees at 7 bases. V was clipped by 4 bases and J by 7 bases; unmatched bases: 3. Per germline, CDR1 SGHNT and CDR2 YENEEA. The CDR3 loop spans 13 amino acids.

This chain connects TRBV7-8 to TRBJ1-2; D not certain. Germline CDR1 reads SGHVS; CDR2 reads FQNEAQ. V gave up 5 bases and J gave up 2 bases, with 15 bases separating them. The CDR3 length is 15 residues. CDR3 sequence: CASSLTWAGNYGYTF. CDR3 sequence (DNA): TGTGCCAGCAGCCTCACATGGGCGGGAAACTATGGCTACACCTTC.

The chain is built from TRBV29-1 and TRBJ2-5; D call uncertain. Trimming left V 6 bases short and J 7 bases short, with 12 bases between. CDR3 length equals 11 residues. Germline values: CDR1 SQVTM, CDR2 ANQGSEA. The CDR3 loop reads CSVMPTRTQYF. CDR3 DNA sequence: TGCAGCGTGATGCCCACAAGGACCCAGTACTTC.

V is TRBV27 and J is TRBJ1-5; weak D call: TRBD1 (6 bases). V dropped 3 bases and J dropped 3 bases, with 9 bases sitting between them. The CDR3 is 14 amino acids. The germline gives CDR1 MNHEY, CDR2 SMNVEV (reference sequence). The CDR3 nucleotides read TGTGCCAGCAGTTTGGTGGGGGCCAATCAGCCCCAGCATTTT. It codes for CASSLVGANQPQHF.

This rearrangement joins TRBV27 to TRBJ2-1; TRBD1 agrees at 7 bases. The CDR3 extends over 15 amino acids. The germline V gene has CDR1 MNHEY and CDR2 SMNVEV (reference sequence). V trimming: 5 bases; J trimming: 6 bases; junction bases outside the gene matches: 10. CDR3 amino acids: CASSPAGGNGNEQFF. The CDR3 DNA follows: TGTGCCAGCAGTCCCGCAGGGGGTAATGGCAATGAGCAGTTCTTC.

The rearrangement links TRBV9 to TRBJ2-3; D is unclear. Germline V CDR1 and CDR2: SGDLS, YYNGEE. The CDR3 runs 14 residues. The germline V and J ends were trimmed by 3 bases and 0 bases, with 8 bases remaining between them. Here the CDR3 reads CASSAALSTDTQYF. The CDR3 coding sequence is TGTGCCAGCAGCGCCGCACTGAGCACAGATACGCAGTATTTT.

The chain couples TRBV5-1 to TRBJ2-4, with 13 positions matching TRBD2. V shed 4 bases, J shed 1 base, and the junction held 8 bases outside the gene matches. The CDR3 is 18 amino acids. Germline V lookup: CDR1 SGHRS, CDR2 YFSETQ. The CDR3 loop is CASSPGLAGAVAKNIQYF. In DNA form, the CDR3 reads TGCGCCAGCAGCCCCGGACTAGCGGGAGCGGTTGCCAAAAACATTCAGTACTTC.

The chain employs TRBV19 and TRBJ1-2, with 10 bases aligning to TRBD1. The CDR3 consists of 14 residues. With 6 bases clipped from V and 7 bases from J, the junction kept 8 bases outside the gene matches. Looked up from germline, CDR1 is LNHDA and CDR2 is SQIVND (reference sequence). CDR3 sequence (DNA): TGTGCCAGTAGGACTGGACAGGGGGGAAGTGGCTACACCTTC. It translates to CASRTGQGGSGYTF.

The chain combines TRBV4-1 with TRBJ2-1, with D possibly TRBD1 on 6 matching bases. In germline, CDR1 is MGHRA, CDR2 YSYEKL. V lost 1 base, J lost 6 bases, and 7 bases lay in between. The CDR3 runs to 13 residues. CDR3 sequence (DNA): TGCGCCAGCAGCCAAGTAGGGGGCAATGAGCAGTTCTTC. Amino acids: CASSQVGGNEQFF.

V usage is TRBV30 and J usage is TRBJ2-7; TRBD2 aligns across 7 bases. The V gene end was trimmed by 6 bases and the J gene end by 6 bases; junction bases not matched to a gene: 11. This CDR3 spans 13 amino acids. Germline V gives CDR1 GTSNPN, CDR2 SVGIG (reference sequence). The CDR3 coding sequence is TGTGCCTGTGAAGGGTGGGGGGGACTCGAGCAGTACTTC. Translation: CACEGWGGLEQYF.

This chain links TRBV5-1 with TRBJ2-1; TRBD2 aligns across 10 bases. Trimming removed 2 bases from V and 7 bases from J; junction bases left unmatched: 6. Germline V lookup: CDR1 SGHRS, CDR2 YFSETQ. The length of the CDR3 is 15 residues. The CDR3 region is CASSLTSGIRNEQFF. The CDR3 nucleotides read TGCGCCAGCAGCTTAACTAGCGGGATTAGAAATGAGCAGTTCTTC.

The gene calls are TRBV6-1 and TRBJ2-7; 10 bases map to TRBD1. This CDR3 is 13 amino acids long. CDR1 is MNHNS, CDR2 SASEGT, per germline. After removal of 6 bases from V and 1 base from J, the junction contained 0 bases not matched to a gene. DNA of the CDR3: TGTGCCAGCAGGGGACAGGGGTCCTACGAGCAGTACTTC. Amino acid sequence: CASRGQGSYEQYF.

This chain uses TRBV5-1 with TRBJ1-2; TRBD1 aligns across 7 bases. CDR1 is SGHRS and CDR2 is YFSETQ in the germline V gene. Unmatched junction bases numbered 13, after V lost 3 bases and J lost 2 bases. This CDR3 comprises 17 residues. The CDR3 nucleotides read TGCGCCAGCAGCTGGAACCCGGGACAGCTAGACAACTATGGCTACACCTTC. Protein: CASSWNPGQLDNYGYTF.

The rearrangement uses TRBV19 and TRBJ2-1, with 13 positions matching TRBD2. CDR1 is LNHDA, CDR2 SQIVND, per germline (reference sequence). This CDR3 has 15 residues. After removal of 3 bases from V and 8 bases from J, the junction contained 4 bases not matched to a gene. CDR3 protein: CASSMGTSGIYEQFF. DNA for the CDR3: TGTGCCAGTAGTATGGGGACTAGCGGGATCTATGAGCAGTTCTTC.